Each of the 29 T cell receptor beta chains below was sequenced from the same sample in a study of blood T cell repertoires in COVID-19. Generated by immunoSEQ multiplex PCR, the TCRdb table keeps only in-frame clones and is missing some. The sample lists fewer than 300,000 clones, roughly 83% occurring once. Sequenced input: peripheral blood. The receptor source for this set is a human donor with COVID-19, enrolled during active disease. The donor label of this sample is uncertain.

The chain uses TRBV7-9 and TRBJ2-7; possible D gene TRBD2, 5 bases. The ends were cut back, 2 bases at V and 2 bases at J, with 10 bases in the middle. The CDR3 is 14 amino acids. Germline CDR1 and CDR2: SEHNR and FQNEAQ (reference sequence). DNA of the CDR3: TGTGCCAGCAGCTTAACGGGGTTACCCTACGAGCAGTACTTC. It specifies CASSLTGLPYEQYF.

This chain links TRBV5-1 with TRBJ1-2; no reliable D call. The V end lost 0 bases, the J end lost 6 bases, and 12 bases lay between the germline ends. The CDR3 contains 14 residues. Per the germline V gene, CDR1 is SGHRS and CDR2 is YFSETQ. CDR3 region: CASSLGGKEHGYTF. CDR3 bases: TGCGCCAGCAGCTTGGGAGGGAAGGAACATGGCTACACCTTC.

The chain couples TRBV9 to TRBJ2-7, with 9 bases fitting TRBD1. V dropped 3 bases and J dropped 3; count of bases not matched to a gene: 7. CDR1 and CDR2 from the germline V gene are SGDLS and YYNGEE. The CDR3 consists of 15 residues. The CDR3 sequence: CASSAGGQGYYEQYF. The DNA for the CDR3 is TGTGCCAGCAGCGCTGGGGGACAGGGATACTACGAGCAGTACTTC.

This chain joins TRBV28 and TRBJ2-3; 8 nucleotides match TRBD2. Germline CDR1 and CDR2: MDHEN and SYDVKM. V lost 8 bases and J lost 6; bases outside the gene matches: 16. The CDR3 loop spans 16 amino acids. As DNA, the CDR3 is TGTGCCAGCGGCTTCGGCGAGGGCGGGAGGTGGGATACGCAGTATTTT. Translated: CASGFGEGGRWDTQYF.

The rearrangement uses TRBV30 and TRBJ2-7; D is undetermined. This CDR3 is built from 14 residues. Trimming left V 1 base short and J 1 base short, with 11 bases between. Germline CDR1 reads GTSNPN; CDR2 reads SVGIG (reference sequence). The CDR3 protein is CAWSGGQWSYEQYF. The CDR3 region has the DNA TGTGCCTGGAGTGGTGGGCAGTGGTCCTACGAGCAGTACTTC.

This clone has only a few counts. The V and J genes are TRBV5-1 and TRBJ2-3; the match to TRBD1 covers 8 bases. The germline CDR1 and CDR2 sequences are SGHRS and YFSETQ. Losses at the gene ends were 0 bases for V and 6 bases for J; bases not matched to a gene: 6. The CDR3 totals 15 residues. The CDR3 DNA follows: TGCGCCAGCAGCTTGGCGTCAGGGGGCAGGGATACGCAGTATTTT. Translation: CASSLASGGRDTQYF. Complete variable domain (other parts from reference TRBV5-1 and TRBJ2-3): KAGVTQTPRYLIKTRGQQVTLSCSPISGHRSVSWYQQTPGQGLQFLFEYFSETQRNKGNFPGRFSGRQFSNSRSEMNVSTLELGDSALYLCASSLASGGRDTQYFGPGTRLTVL.

This clone was recorded only once. The V and J genes are TRBV7-8 and TRBJ1-4; TRBD1 agrees at 10 bases. V trimming: 3 bases; J trimming: 8 bases; junction bases outside the gene matches: 9. In germline, CDR1 is SGHVS, CDR2 FQNEAQ. The CDR3 extends over 16 amino acids. CDR3 residues: CASSLVTGGATEKLFF. CDR3 sequence (DNA): TGTGCCAGCAGCTTGGTGACAGGGGGCGCCACGGAAAAACTGTTTTTT. The complete variable domain, with remaining parts taken from reference TRBV7-8 and TRBJ1-4, reads GAGVSQSPRYKVAKRGQDVALRCDPISGHVSLFWYQQALGQGPEFLTYFQNEAQLDKSGLPSDRFFAERPEGSVSTLKIQRTQQEDSAVYLCASSLVTGGATEKLFFGSGTQLSVL.

Regarding this clone: Other DNA sequences in the sample encode the same CDR3. The rearrangement uses TRBV19 and TRBJ1-5; 10 bases line up with TRBD1. Looked up from germline, CDR1 is LNHDA and CDR2 is SQIVND (reference sequence). V shed 6 bases and J 5 bases; nucleotides not matched to a gene: 1. CDR3 length: 13 residues. In DNA form, the CDR3 reads TGTGCCAGTAGAGGACAGGGGGATCAGCCCCAGCATTTT. Its translation: CASRGQGDQPQHF.

The chain combines TRBV10-2 with TRBJ2-7; possibly TRBD2 for D (7 bases). Germline values: CDR1 WSHSY, CDR2 SAAADI. The CDR3 extends over 13 amino acids. The V end lost 3 bases, the J end lost 7 bases, and 13 bases lay between the germline ends. The CDR3 here is CASSDRGALEQYF. The CDR3 region has the DNA TGCGCCAGCAGTGATCGGGGGGCGTTGGAGCAGTACTTC.

This chain uses TRBV28 with TRBJ2-5; 9 nucleotides line up with TRBD1. Trimming removed 5 bases from V and 4 bases from J; junction bases left unmatched: 2. The CDR3 has 13 residues. Per germline, CDR1 MDHEN and CDR2 SYDVKM. The CDR3 loop is CASSNRGRETQYF. The CDR3 DNA reads TGTGCCAGCAGTAACAGGGGGCGAGAGACCCAGTACTTC.

This chain connects TRBV5-8 to TRBJ2-4, with D perhaps TRBD1 (6 bases). This CDR3 is built from 19 residues. Trimming pared 2 bases from V and 2 bases from J, leaving 23 bases between. Germline V CDR1 and CDR2: SGHTS, YDEGEE. Written as DNA, the CDR3 is TGTGCCAGCAGCTTTCTTTCTACCCTTGGTGGGGGCTCCAAAAACATTCAGTACTTC. Translation: CASSFLSTLGGGSKNIQYF.

The chain has TRBV10-3 and TRBJ2-7, with D possibly matching TRBD2 (7 bases). CDR3 size: 16 residues. Germline assignment: CDR1 ENHRY and CDR2 SYGVKD. V was pared by 6 bases and J by 3 bases, with 21 bases between. CDR3 protein: CAIRGDGARGGYEQYF. Here the CDR3 DNA reads TGTGCCATCAGAGGGGACGGGGCGAGGGGGGGCTACGAGCAGTACTTC.

This chain connects TRBV30 to TRBJ2-1; D is ambiguous. The CDR3 has 17 residues. V dropped 1 base and J dropped 5 bases, with 21 bases sitting between them. Germline V lookup: CDR1 GTSNPN, CDR2 SVGIG (reference sequence). The CDR3 sequence: CAWSDPIYYRFNNEQFF. The CDR3 DNA reads TGTGCCTGGAGTGACCCCATATACTATAGATTCAACAATGAGCAGTTCTTC.

The V gene is TRBV18, the J gene TRBJ1-3; weak D call: TRBD1 (6 bases). Germline V gene sequence: CDR1 KGHSH, CDR2 LQKENI. Trimming removed 3 bases from V and 0 bases from J, with 9 bases in between. The CDR3 totals 15 residues. CDR3 amino acids: CASSPGQSSGNTIYF. DNA of the CDR3: TGTGCCAGCTCACCTGGACAGAGCTCTGGAAACACCATATATTTT.

This clone showed up many times. The V call is TRBV11-1, the J call TRBJ2-2; 10 nucleotides line up with TRBD1. Looked up from germline, CDR1 is SGHAT and CDR2 is FQDESV (reference sequence). The CDR3 extends over 15 amino acids. J was trimmed by 4 bases and V by 4 bases; bases with no gene match: 3. In DNA, the CDR3 is TGTGCCAGCAGCTCCGGGACAGGGGCCACCGGGGAGCTGTTTTTT. Translation gives CASSSGTGATGELFF.

CDR3 coding DNA: TGTGCCAGCAGCCTAAATAGAGTCTCCTACGAGCAGTACTTC. Translated, it gives CASSLNRVSYEQYF. The V gene is TRBV11-2, the J gene TRBJ2-7; D is ambiguous. Germline V gene sequence: CDR1 SGHAT, CDR2 FQNNGV. The V end was cut by 5 bases, the J end by 0 bases, with 11 bases between. This CDR3 has 14 amino acids. Variable domain in full (rest from reference TRBV11-2 and TRBJ2-7): EAGVAQSPRYKIIEKRQSVAFWCNPISGHATLYWYQQILGQGPKLLIQFQNNGVVDDSQLPKDRFSAERLKGVDSTLKIQPAKLEDSAVYLCASSLNRVSYEQYFGPGTRLTVT.

The chain joins TRBV2 to TRBJ2-1; 11 nucleotides agree with TRBD2. The germline gives CDR1 SNHLY, CDR2 FYNNEI. This CDR3 spans 16 amino acids. Germline trimming cut 7 bases from V and 4 bases from J; bases unmatched to any gene: 9. DNA for the CDR3: TGTGCCAGCATGTGGTCGACTAGCGGGACATACAATGAGCAGTTCTTC. It codes for CASMWSTSGTYNEQFF.

For this clone: In the same sample, other DNA sequences code for this CDR3. This chain joins TRBV11-2 and TRBJ1-1; the D is unclear. The CDR3 consists of 13 residues. The ends were cut back, 0 bases at V and 1 base at J, with 3 bases in the middle. Looked up from germline, CDR1 is SGHAT and CDR2 is FQNNGV. The CDR3 DNA reads TGTGCCAGCAGCTTAGATAGGAACACTGAAGCTTTCTTT. Translation gives CASSLDRNTEAFF.

The chain uses TRBV15 and TRBJ2-3, with 11 bases fitting TRBD2. V dropped 3 bases and J dropped 6; count of bases not matched to a gene: 8. Germline CDR1 is LNHNV and CDR2 is YYDKDF (reference sequence). This CDR3 region has 16 residues. The CDR3 DNA follows: TGTGCCACCAGCAGCGCCGGGACTAGCGGCCTCGATACGCAGTATTTT. Its protein product is CATSSAGTSGLDTQYF.

The chain couples TRBV18 to TRBJ2-7, with TRBD1 identical over 7 bases. The junction had 15 bases not matched to a gene; V was cut back by 6 bases and J by 7 bases. The CDR3 length is 15 residues. Germline CDR1 and CDR2: KGHSH and LQKENI. CDR3 loop: CASSRNPPGQAEQYF. Written as DNA, the CDR3 is TGTGCCAGCTCCCGGAACCCCCCTGGACAGGCGGAGCAGTACTTC. Drawing the rest from reference TRBV18 and TRBJ2-7, the complete variable domain is NAGVMQNPRHLVRRRGQEARLRCSPMKGHSHVYWYRQLPEEGLKFMVYLQKENIIDESGMPKERFSAEFPKEGPSILRIQQVVRGDSAAYFCASSRNPPGQAEQYFGPGTRLTVT.

The chain has TRBV28 and TRBJ2-6; D gene ambiguous. Germline assignment: CDR1 MDHEN and CDR2 SYDVKM. Between the trimmed V and J ends, which lost 3 bases and 4 bases, there was a span of 10 bases. The CDR3 has 15 residues. The CDR3 is CASSFSQWGANVLTF. The DNA of the CDR3 is TGTGCCAGCAGTTTCAGTCAATGGGGGGCCAACGTCCTGACTTTC.

The rearrangement links TRBV2 to TRBJ2-5, with D possibly matching TRBD2 (6 bases). The length of the CDR3 is 14 residues. The V gene lost 2 bases and the J gene lost 4 bases, with 11 bases spanning the gap. In germline, CDR1 is SNHLY, CDR2 FYNNEI. The CDR3 loop reads CASSELTSRETQYF. The CDR3 coding sequence is TGTGCCAGCAGTGAACTCACTAGCCGAGAGACCCAGTACTTC.

This sequence joins TRBV5-5 and TRBJ2-7; 8 bases align to TRBD2. J was trimmed by 2 bases and V by 1 base; bases with no gene match: 8. The CDR3 consists of 16 residues. Germline CDR1 is SGHKS and CDR2 is YYEKEE (reference sequence). The chain's CDR3 is CASSLYSSGRAYEQYF. CDR3 in DNA: TGTGCCAGCAGCTTGTACTCGAGCGGGAGAGCCTACGAGCAGTACTTC.

The chain joins TRBV6-6 to TRBJ2-5; 7 nucleotides line up with TRBD1. Germline CDR1 and CDR2: MNHNY and SVGAGI (reference sequence). V lost 11 bases and J lost 5; bases outside the gene matches: 11. CDR3 size: 13 residues. CDR3 residues: CACRGGLWETQYF. CDR3 sequence (DNA): TGTGCCTGCCGAGGGGGCTTGTGGGAGACCCAGTACTTC.

The sample holds one count of this clone. The rearrangement uses TRBV2 and TRBJ2-1, with 14 bases aligning to TRBD2. Germline V gives CDR1 SNHLY, CDR2 FYNNEI. The CDR3 spans 16 residues. The V segment lost 7 bases and the J segment 7 bases; nucleotides outside the gene matches: 9. The CDR3 sequence: CASIIGTSGSINEQFF. The DNA of the CDR3 is TGTGCCAGCATCATAGGGACTAGCGGGAGTATTAATGAGCAGTTCTTC.

CDR3 residues: CASSSGTSLQFF. The CDR3 DNA follows: TGTGCCAGTAGCTCCGGGACTAGCTTGCAGTTCTTC. V gene TRBV6-2 or TRBV6-3 combines with J gene TRBJ2-1; 9 nucleotides align to TRBD2. The CDR3 has 12 residues. Germline V gives CDR1 MNHEY, CDR2 SVGEGT. With V trimmed by 9 bases and J by 12 bases, 9 bases remained unmatched.

The chain employs TRBV5-1 and TRBJ2-7; D uncertain. The length of the CDR3 is 14 residues. V was clipped by 0 bases and J by 6 bases, with 13 bases between them. The germline V gene encodes CDR1 SGHRS and CDR2 YFSETQ. This CDR3 reads CASSLAGTPGEQYF. CDR3 DNA sequence: TGCGCCAGCAGCTTGGCCGGCACTCCAGGCGAGCAGTACTTC.

The chain links TRBV7-9 to TRBJ2-7; TRBD2 aligns across 10 bases. From germline, CDR1 is SEHNR and CDR2 FQNEAQ (reference sequence). The CDR3 is 14 amino acids. V dropped 7 bases and J dropped 2; count of bases not matched to a gene: 5. CDR3 nucleotide sequence: TGTGCCAGCACCCTAGCGGGAGCGACCTACGAGCAGTACTTC. The encoded protein is CASTLAGATYEQYF.

CDR3 DNA sequence: TGTGCCAGCATTTTCGACAGGGGCCCGAGGTATGGCTACACCTTC. It codes for CASIFDRGPRYGYTF. The genes are TRBV7-2 and TRBJ1-2; 8 bases match TRBD1. CDR1 is SGHTA, CDR2 FQGNSA, per germline. The J segment lost 5 bases and the V segment lost 7 bases, leaving 12 bases of the junction unmatched. The CDR3 spans 15 residues.